This T cell receptor (beta chain) was captured by sequencing in a study of CD8 T cells in Susac syndrome. Trimming cost V 6 bases and J 0 bases; bases outside gene matches: 12. The CDR3 runs 17 residues. After extraction with the RNeasy kit, 0.5 to 1 ug of the RNA was reverse transcribed using random hexamers. TCRdb fed the immunoSEQ multiplex PCR reads into MiXCR, producing one record per CDR3 protein. The sample has about 60,000 distinct CDR3 sequences; 90% to 95% are singletons. This clonotype was observed a single time. The rearrangement joins TRBV12-3 or TRBV12-4 to TRBJ2-7, with TRBD2 matching 9 bases. Sequencing was carried out using CD8+ T cells from PBMCs. The TCR sequence derives from a human donor in good health. This CDR3 is CASRGGDSGGLSYEQYF. The CDR3 DNA reads as TGTGCCAGCAGAGGGGGCGATAGCGGGGGCCTCTCCTACGAGCAGTACTTC.